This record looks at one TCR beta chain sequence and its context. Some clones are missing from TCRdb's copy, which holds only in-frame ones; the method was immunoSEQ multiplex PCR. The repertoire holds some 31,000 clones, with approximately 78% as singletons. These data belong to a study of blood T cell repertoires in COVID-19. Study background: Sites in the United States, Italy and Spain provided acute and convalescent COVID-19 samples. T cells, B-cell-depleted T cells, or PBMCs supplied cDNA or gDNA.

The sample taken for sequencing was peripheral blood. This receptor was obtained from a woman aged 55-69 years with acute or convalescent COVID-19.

The CDR3 DNA follows: TGTGCCAGCAGCTTAGGCGCGGGCTCGCGGAACACCATATATTTT. Its translation: CASSLGAGSRNTIYF. This chain connects TRBV13 to TRBJ1-3, with no clear D. Trimming removed 0 bases from V and 7 bases from J, with 13 bases in between. The CDR3 loop spans 15 amino acids. CDR1 and CDR2 (germline): PRHDT, FYEKMQ (reference sequence). The variable domain in full, with the rest retrieved from reference TRBV13 and TRBJ1-3, is AAGVIQSPRHLIKEKRETATLKCYPIPRHDTVYWYQQGPGQDPQFLISFYEKMQSDKGSIPDRFSAQQFSDYHSELNMSSLELGDSALYFCASSLGAGSRNTIYFGEGSWLTVV.